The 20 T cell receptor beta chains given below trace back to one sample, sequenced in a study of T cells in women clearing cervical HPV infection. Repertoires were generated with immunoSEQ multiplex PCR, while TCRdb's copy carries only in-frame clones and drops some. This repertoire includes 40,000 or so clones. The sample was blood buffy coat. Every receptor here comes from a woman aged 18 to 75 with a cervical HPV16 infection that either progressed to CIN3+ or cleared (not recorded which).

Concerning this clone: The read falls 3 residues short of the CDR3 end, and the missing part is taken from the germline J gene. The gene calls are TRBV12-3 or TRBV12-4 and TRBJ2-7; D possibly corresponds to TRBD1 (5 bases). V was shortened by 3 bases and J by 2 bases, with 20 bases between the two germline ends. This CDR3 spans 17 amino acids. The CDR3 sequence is CASSFQGGISRPYEQYF. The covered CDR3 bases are TGTGCCAGCAGTTTTCAGGGTGGCATTTCAAGACCCTACGAG.

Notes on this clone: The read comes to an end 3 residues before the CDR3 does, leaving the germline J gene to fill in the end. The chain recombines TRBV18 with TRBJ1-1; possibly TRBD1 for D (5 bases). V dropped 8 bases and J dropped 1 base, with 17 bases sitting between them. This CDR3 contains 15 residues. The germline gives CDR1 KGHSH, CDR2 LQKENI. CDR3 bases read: TGTGCCAGCCTAATTGGGGGGACGAGGAACACTGAA. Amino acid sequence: CASLIGGTRNTE. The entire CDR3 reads CASLIGGTRNTEAFF.

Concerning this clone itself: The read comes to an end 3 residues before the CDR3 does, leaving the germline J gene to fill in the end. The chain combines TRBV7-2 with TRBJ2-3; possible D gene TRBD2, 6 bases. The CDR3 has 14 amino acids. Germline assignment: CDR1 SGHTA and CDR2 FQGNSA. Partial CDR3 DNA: TGTGCCAGCAGCCCCGGGGCGGGGCAAGAGACG. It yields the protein CASSPGAGQET. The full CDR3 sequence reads CASSPGAGQETQYF.

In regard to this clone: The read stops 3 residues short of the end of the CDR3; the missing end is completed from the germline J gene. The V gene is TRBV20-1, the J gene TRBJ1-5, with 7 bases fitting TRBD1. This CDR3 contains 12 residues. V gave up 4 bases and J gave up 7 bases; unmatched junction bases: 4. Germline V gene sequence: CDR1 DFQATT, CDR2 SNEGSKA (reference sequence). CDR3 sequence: CSATGGGQPQHF. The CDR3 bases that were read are TGCAGTGCTACAGGGGGTGGGCAGCCC.

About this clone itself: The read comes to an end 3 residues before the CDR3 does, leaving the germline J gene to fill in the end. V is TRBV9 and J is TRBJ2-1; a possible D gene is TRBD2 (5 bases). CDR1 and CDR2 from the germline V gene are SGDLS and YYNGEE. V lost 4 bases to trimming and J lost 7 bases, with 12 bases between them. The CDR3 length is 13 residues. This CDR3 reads CASSTRAGNEQFF. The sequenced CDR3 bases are TGTGCCAGCAGCACCCGGGCGGGTAATGAG.

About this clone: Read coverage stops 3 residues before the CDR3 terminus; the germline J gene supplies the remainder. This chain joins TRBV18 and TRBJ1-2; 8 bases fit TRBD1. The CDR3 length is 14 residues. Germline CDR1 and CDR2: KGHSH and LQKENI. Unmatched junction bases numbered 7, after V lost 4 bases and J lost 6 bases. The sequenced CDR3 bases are TGTGCCAGCTCACTTACCACGGGACAGGATGGC. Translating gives CASSLTTGQDG. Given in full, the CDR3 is CASSLTTGQDGYTF.

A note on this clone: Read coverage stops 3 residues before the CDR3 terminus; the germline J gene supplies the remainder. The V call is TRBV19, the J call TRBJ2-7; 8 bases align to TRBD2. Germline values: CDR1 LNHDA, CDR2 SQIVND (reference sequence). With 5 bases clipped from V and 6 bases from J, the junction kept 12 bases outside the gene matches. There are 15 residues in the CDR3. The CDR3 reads CASSFSGSVRGEQYF. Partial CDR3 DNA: TGTGCCAGTAGTTTCAGCGGGAGCGTGAGGGGCGAG.

CDR3 DNA (partial): TGTGCCAGTAGCCCGGACTTCTTCTACGAC. Its protein is CASSPDFFYD. The CDR3 as a whole reads CASSPDFFYDYTF. The chain carries TRBV19 and TRBJ1-2; no clear D. The sequence runs out 3 residues before the end of the CDR3; the remainder is reconstructed from the germline J gene. The CDR3 has 13 amino acids. Per the germline V gene, CDR1 is LNHDA and CDR2 is SQIVND (reference sequence). The full variable domain, its missing parts supplied by reference TRBV19 and TRBJ1-2, is DGGITQSPKYLFRKEGQNVTLSCEQNLNHDAMYWYRQDPGQGLRLIYYSQIVNDFQKGDIAEGYSVSREKKESFPLTVTSAQKNPTAFYLCASSPDFFYDYTFGSGTRLTVV.

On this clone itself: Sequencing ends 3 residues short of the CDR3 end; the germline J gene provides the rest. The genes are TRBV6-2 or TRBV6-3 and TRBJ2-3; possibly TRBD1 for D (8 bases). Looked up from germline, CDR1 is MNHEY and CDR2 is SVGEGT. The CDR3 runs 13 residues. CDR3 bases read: TGTGCCAGCAGCGCACAGGGGGGGCAGCCG. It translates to CASSAQGGQP. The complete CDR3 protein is CASSAQGGQPQYF.

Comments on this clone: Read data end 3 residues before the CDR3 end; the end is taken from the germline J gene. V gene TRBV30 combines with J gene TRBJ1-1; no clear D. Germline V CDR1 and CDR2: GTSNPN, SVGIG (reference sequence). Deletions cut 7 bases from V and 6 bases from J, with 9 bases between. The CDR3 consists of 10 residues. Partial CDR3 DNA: TGTGCCTCCGGGTGGCCTGAA. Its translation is CASGWPE. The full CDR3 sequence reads CASGWPEAFF. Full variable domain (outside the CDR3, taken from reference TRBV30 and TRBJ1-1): SQTIHQWPATLVQPVGSPLSLECTVEGTSNPNLYWYRQAAGRGLQLLFYSVGIGQISSEVPQNLSASRPQDRQFILSSKKLLLSDSGFYLCASGWPEAFFGQGTRLTVV.

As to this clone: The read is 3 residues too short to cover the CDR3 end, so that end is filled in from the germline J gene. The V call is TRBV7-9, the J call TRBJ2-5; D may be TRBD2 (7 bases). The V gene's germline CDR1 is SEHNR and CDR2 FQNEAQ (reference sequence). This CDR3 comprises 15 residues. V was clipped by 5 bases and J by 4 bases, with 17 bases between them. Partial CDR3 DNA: TGTGCCAGCAGCCTTGGGGGGCAGCGGGGAGAGACC. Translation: CASSLGGQRGET. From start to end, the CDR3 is CASSLGGQRGETQYF.

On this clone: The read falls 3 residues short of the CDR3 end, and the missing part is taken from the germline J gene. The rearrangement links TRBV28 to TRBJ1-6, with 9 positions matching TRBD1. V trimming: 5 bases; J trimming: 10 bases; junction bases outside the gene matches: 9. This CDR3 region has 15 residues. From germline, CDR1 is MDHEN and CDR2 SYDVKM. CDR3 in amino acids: CASSDPGQGGSPLHF. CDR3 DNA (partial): TGTGCCAGCAGTGACCCGGGACAGGGAGGGTCACCC.

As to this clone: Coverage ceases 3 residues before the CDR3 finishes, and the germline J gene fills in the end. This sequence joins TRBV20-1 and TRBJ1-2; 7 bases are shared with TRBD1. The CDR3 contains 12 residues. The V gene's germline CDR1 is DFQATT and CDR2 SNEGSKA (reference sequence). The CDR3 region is CSARDQGETYTF. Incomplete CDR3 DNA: TGCAGTGCTAGAGATCAGGGGGAGACC.

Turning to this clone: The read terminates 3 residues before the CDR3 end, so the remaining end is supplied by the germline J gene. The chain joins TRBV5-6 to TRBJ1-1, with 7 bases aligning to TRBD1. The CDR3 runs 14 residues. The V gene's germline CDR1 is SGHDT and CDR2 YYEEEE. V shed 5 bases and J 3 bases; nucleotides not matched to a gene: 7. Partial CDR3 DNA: TGTGCCAGCAGTTTCACAGGGGTCGACACTGAA. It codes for CASSFTGVDTE. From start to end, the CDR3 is CASSFTGVDTEAFF. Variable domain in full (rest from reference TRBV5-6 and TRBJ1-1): DAGVTQSPTHLIKTRGQQVTLRCSPKSGHDTVSWYQQALGQGPQFIFQYYEEEERQRGNFPDRFSGHQFPNYSSELNVNALLLGDSALYLCASSFTGVDTEAFFGQGTRLTVV.

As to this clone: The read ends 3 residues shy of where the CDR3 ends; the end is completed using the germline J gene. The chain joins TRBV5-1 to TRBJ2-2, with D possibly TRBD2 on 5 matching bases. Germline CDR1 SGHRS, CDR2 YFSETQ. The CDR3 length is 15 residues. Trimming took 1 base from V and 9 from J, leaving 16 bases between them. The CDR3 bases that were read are TGCGCCAGCAGCTTGACAGCGGACCTACACCGGGAG. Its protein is CASSLTADLHRE. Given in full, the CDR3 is CASSLTADLHRELFF.

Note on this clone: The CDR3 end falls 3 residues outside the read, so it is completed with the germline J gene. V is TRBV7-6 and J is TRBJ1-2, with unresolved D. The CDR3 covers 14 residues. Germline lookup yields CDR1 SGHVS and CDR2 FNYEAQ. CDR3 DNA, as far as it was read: TGTGCCAGCAGCTTAGTTCCTAGCACAGATACC. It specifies CASSLVPSTDT. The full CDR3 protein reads CASSLVPSTDTYTF.

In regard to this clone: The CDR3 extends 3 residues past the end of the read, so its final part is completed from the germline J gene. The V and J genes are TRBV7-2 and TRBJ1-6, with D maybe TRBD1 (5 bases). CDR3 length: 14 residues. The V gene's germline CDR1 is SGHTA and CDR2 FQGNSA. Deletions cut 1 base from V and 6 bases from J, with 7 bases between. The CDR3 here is CASSLGQPNSPLHF. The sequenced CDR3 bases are TGTGCCAGCAGCTTAGGACAGCCTAATTCACCC. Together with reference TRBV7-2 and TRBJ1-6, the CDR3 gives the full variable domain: GAGVSQSPSNKVTEKGKDVELRCDPISGHTALYWYRQSLGQGLEFLIYFQGNSAPDKSGLPSDRFSAERTGGSVSTLTIQRTQQEDSAVYLCASSLGQPNSPLHFGNGTRLTVT.

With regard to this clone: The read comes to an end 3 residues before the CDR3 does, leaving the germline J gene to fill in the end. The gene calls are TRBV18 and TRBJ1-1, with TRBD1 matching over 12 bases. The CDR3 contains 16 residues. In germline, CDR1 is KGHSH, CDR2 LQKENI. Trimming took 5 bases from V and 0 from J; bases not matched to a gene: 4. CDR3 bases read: TGTGCCAGCTCAGAGGGACAGGGGGCGTTGAACACTGAA. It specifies CASSEGQGALNTE. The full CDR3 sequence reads CASSEGQGALNTEAFF.

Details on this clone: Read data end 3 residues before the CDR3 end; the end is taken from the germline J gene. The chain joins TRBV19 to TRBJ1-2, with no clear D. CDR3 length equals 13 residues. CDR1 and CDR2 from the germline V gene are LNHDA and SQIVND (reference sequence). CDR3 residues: CASSIGASDTYTF. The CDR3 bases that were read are TGTGCCAGTAGTATAGGCGCGAGTGATACC.

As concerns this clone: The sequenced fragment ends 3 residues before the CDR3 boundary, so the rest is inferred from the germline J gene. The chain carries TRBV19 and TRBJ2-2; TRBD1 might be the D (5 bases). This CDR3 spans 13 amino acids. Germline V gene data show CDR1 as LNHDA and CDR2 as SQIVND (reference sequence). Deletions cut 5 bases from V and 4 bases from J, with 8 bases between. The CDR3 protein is CASSVTGTGELFF. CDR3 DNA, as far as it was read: TGTGCCAGTAGTGTAACAGGCACCGGGGAG.